This T cell receptor (beta chain) was profiled in a study of OX40 agonist ivuxolimab in advanced cancers. Study in general: The study gave patients intravenous ivuxolimab at 0.01 to 10 mg/kg every 2 weeks.

Assay: immunoSEQ multiplex PCR; the TCRdb copy retains only in-frame clones and omits some. Seen here are approximately 23,000 clones, less than 90% observed once, and the top ten hold 25%. V dropped 5 bases and J dropped 8; count of bases not matched to a gene: 14. The germline gives CDR1 SGHVS, CDR2 FNYEAQ. This CDR3 region has 16 residues. This TCR was sampled from an adult with an advanced solid tumor such as melanoma, head and neck, liver or kidney cancer. The sample was CD4+ or CD8+ T cells sorted from blood, taken in a trial of the OX40 agonist ivuxolimab. The chain links TRBV7-6 to TRBJ2-1; TRBD2 aligns across 8 bases. CDR3 amino acids: CASSHGGQRERYEQFF. The CDR3 nucleotides are TGTGCCAGCAGCCACGGGGGGCAGCGGGAGAGGTATGAGCAGTTCTTC. The variable domain in full, with the rest retrieved from reference TRBV7-6 and TRBJ2-1, is GAGVSQSPRYKVTKRGQDVALRCDPISGHVSLYWYRQALGQGPEFLTYFNYEAQQDKSGLPNDRFSAERPEGSISTLTIQRTEQRDSAMYRCASSHGGQRERYEQFFGPGTRLTVL.